Following are 13 T cell receptor beta chains from one sample sequenced in a study of regulatory T cells in long-lasting Graves disease. Researchers made TCR beta libraries by using iRepertoire HTBI primers and running Arm-PCR on CDR3 regions. Each CDR3 protein is one row after TCRdb ran MiXCR on the multiplex PCR reads. The table includes hundreds of thousands of distinct CDR3 sequences, about 16% detected once. Specified time point: newly diagnosed GD, antithyroid drugs for less than 3 months. Making the TCR library involved RNA that had been extracted from PBMCs. The sample was also linked to a second study, of T cells in Graves' hyperthyroidism and ophthalmopathy.

The input for sequencing was peripheral blood mononuclear cells (PBMCs), taken at new diagnosis, from a patient treated with antithyroid drugs. These receptors came from a woman aged 35-65 years with Graves disease.

This clonotype appeared many times. The J gene is TRBJ1-5, the V gene TRBV3-1, with TRBD1 identical over 7 bases. V dropped 3 bases and J dropped 1; count of bases not matched to a gene: 3. The CDR3 length is 15 residues. Looked up from germline, CDR1 is LGHDT and CDR2 is YNNKEL (reference sequence). The DNA for the CDR3 is TGTGCCAGCAGCCAGTCAGGGGGAAGCAATCAGCCCCAGCATTTT. Translated, it gives CASSQSGGSNQPQHF. The full variable domain, in which reference TRBV3-1 and TRBJ1-5 provide the parts outside the CDR3, is DTAVSQTPKYLVTQMGNDKSIKCEQNLGHDTMYWYKQDSKKFLKIMFSYNNKELIINETVPNRFSPKSPDKAHLNLHINSLELGDSAVYFCASSQSGGSNQPQHFGDGTRLSIL.

This clonotype was counted ten times or more. The CDR3 here is CASSLGQGEQPQHF. CDR3 sequence (DNA): TGTGCCAGCAGCTTAGGACAGGGCGAGCAGCCCCAGCATTTT. This chain links TRBV7-8 with TRBJ1-5; 7 bases fit TRBD1. V dropped 1 base and J dropped 7; count of bases not matched to a gene: 4. CDR1 SGHVS and CDR2 FQNEAQ come from the germline V gene. The CDR3 consists of 14 residues.

This clonotype has a handful of counts. The chain is built from TRBV12-3 or TRBV12-4 and TRBJ1-4; D may be TRBD1 (6 bases). The CDR3 consists of 18 residues. Trimming shortened V by 5 bases and J by 12 bases, and 31 bases separated the two germline ends. The CDR3 protein is CASSPYRTATLGEGELFF. In nucleotides, the CDR3 is TGTGCCAGCAGTCCATACCGGACAGCGACCCTGGGAGAAGGAGAACTGTTTTTT.

The table lists this clonotype with many counts. This chain's CDR3 is CASSGRDRASQFSYEQYF. The CDR3 DNA reads TGTGCCAGCAGTGGCCGGGACAGGGCCTCCCAATTCTCCTACGAGCAGTACTTC. V and J are TRBV12-3 or TRBV12-4 and TRBJ2-7, with 9 bases lining up with TRBD1. The CDR3 has 18 residues. The ends lost 5 bases at V and 0 bases at J; junction bases unmatched: 14.

A word on this clonotype: A read error may be the cause here, since a much bigger clone is one base away. The genes are TRBV3-1 and TRBJ2-7, with 9 bases aligning to TRBD1. The CDR3 is 15 residues long. Looked up from germline, CDR1 is LGHDT and CDR2 is YNNKEL (reference sequence). V trimming: 1 base; J trimming: 3 bases; junction bases outside the gene matches: 4. The CDR3 coding sequence is TGTGCCAGCAGCCAAGTGGGACAGGGACTCTACGAGCAGTACTTC. Its translation: CASSQVGQGLYEQYF.

CDR3 sequence: CASSQTGGWNSPLHF. In nucleotides, the CDR3 is TGTGCCAGCAGTCAAACAGGGGGTTGGAATTCACCCCTCCACTTT. V gene TRBV7-9 combines with J gene TRBJ1-6, with 8 positions matching TRBD1. V gave up 6 bases and J gave up 7 bases; unmatched junction bases: 8. Germline V CDR1 and CDR2: SEHNR, FQNEAQ (reference sequence). This CDR3 spans 15 amino acids.

This clonotype was observed at least ten times. The chain joins TRBV2 to TRBJ2-7; D call uncertain. The CDR3 loop spans 15 amino acids. The V and J ends lost 1 base and 0 bases respectively, with 10 bases between them. Germline-derived CDR1 and CDR2 are SNHLY and FYNNEI. The CDR3, as DNA: TGTGCCAGCAGTGAAGAAGGCCGCCCCTCCTACGAGCAGTACTTC. The encoded protein is CASSEEGRPSYEQYF.

This clonotype was detected many times. V and J are TRBV6-1 and TRBJ2-5, with a possible D match to TRBD1 (6 bases). Trimming took off 8 bases at V and 2 bases at J, with 15 bases between the two ends. Germline lookup yields CDR1 MNHNS and CDR2 SASEGT. CDR3 size: 14 residues. The CDR3 spells CASVLDRSQETQYF. CDR3 nucleotide sequence: TGTGCCAGCGTGCTGGACAGAAGTCAAGAGACCCAGTACTTC.

This clonotype has ten or more counts. This chain uses TRBV28 with TRBJ1-2; D is possibly TRBD1 (6 bases). Germline V CDR1 and CDR2: MDHEN, SYDVKM. The CDR3 loop spans 13 amino acids. With 7 bases removed from V and 7 bases from J, the gap between germline ends came to 16 bases. The CDR3 sequence is CASTGGGPGGYTF. CDR3 nucleotides: TGTGCCAGCACTGGCGGGGGGCCGGGTGGCTACACCTTC.

This chain uses TRBV7-8 with TRBJ1-4, with a weak D call TRBD1 (5 bases). V was shortened by 1 base and J by 2 bases, with 8 bases between the two germline ends. The CDR3 covers 15 residues. Germline V gives CDR1 SGHVS, CDR2 FQNEAQ. The CDR3 region has the DNA TGTGCCAGCAGCTTAGACGCAGGGACTAATGAAAAACTGTTTTTT. Its translation is CASSLDAGTNEKLFF.

A word on this clonotype: A read error is the likely source, as a far larger clone sits one nucleotide away. CDR3 amino acids: CASSSSPDRVGEQFF. The CDR3 DNA reads TGTGCCAGCAGTTCCAGCCCGGACAGGGTAGGCGAGCAGTTCTTC. The chain uses TRBV12-3 or TRBV12-4 and TRBJ2-1; TRBD1 aligns across 8 bases. V trimming: 4 bases; J trimming: 10 bases; junction bases outside the gene matches: 12. The CDR3 has 15 amino acids.

This clonotype was found a few times. The chain carries TRBV5-1 and TRBJ1-6, with D unresolved. Trimming took off 5 bases at V and 2 bases at J, with 14 bases between the two ends. The CDR3 runs to 16 residues. Per the germline V gene, CDR1 is SGHRS and CDR2 is YFSETQ. CDR3 loop: CASSTLTGAYNSPLHF. DNA for the CDR3: TGCGCCAGCAGTACACTTACGGGTGCCTATAATTCACCCCTCCACTTT. The full variable domain, completed using reference TRBV5-1 and TRBJ1-6, is KAGVTQTPRYLIKTRGQQVTLSCSPISGHRSVSWYQQTPGQGLQFLFEYFSETQRNKGNFPGRFSGRQFSNSRSEMNVSTLELGDSALYLCASSTLTGAYNSPLHFGNGTRLTVT.

This clonotype was counted only a few times. This chain joins TRBV7-9 and TRBJ2-7, with D uncertain. Germline CDR1 and CDR2: SEHNR and FQNEAQ (reference sequence). This CDR3 contains 15 residues. The germline V and J ends were trimmed by 2 bases and 3 bases, with 14 bases remaining between them. The DNA for the CDR3 is TGTGCCAGCAGCTTAATTTCCGTCTCGAACTACGAGCAGTACTTC. It translates to CASSLISVSNYEQYF.